Given below is one T cell receptor (beta chain) in context. Its target is unknown. Individually, cDNA molecules had unique molecular identifiers attached to them. Each CDR3 protein gets one entry after TCRdb re-called the 5' RACE reads with MiXCR. The table has roughly 61,000 distinct CDR3 sequences, 13% seen once; the top ten hold about 9.3%. The data originate from a study of early T cells in non-severe SARS-CoV-2 infection. Overall study: Investigators sequenced bulk RNA drawn from unsorted whole blood, and chains remained unpaired.

Germline V gene data show CDR1 as GTSNPN and CDR2 as SVGIG (reference sequence). The CDR3 runs 15 residues. Trimming removed 0 bases at V and 6 bases at J, with 14 bases between. Overall study findings and caveats: CD4 and private specificities were missed by VDJdb matching, which favored anti-spike CD8 responses.

The input for sequencing was whole blood, taken at baseline. The receptor was derived from an adult who was a healthcare worker with PCR-confirmed SARS-CoV-2 infection or an uninfected control (not recorded which). V gene TRBV30 combines with J gene TRBJ2-2, with D possibly being TRBD2 (5 bases). The CDR3 sequence: CAWSVHGGYAGELFF. The CDR3 DNA sequence: TGTGCCTGGAGTGTACATGGAGGATATGCCGGGGAGCTGTTTTTT.